This T cell receptor (beta chain) is from a study of OX40 agonist ivuxolimab in advanced cancers. Study information: Patients were given ivuxolimab, an antibody that agonizes OX40 (CD134). Recorded diagnoses for dose-escalation patients were hepatocellular carcinoma, melanoma, renal cell or head and neck cancer. The study, taken as a whole, reports: Partial responders dosed at 0.1-3.0 mg/kg displayed clonal expansion ranking among the lowest.

V was clipped by 1 base and J by 9 bases; unmatched bases: 8. Germline V lookup: CDR1 SEHNR, CDR2 FQNEAQ (reference sequence). The CDR3 extends over 15 amino acids. The assay was immunoSEQ multiplex PCR, and TCRdb's table has in-frame clones only and misses some. Among around 51,000 clones listed, around 77% were seen once. In the case of this clone: Its antigen is unknown.

This chain joins TRBV7-9 and TRBJ2-1, with TRBD2 matching over 8 bases. The clonotype was recovered from an adult with an advanced solid tumor such as melanoma, head and neck, liver or kidney cancer. The sample consisted of CD4+ or CD8+ T cells sorted from blood, taken in a trial of the OX40 agonist ivuxolimab. The CDR3 DNA follows: TGTGCCAGCAGCTTAGGGGTAGCGGGATTCGGTGAGCAGTTCTTC. Translated, it gives CASSLGVAGFGEQFF. Looking up the rest from reference TRBV7-9 and TRBJ2-1 gives the full variable domain: DTGVSQNPRHKITKRGQNVTFRCDPISEHNRLYWYRQTLGQGPEFLTYFQNEAQLEKSRLLSDRFSAERPKGSFSTLEIQRTEQGDSAMYLCASSLGVAGFGEQFFGPGTRLTVL.